The 21 T cell receptor beta chains below come from one sample, sequenced in a study of CD8 T cells in ankylosing spondylitis. Findings of the study overall: A TCR beta motif made of roughly eight highly homologous variants seemed typical of ankylosing spondylitis blood.

No antigen has been identified for these receptors. TCRdb re-derived calls from the 5' RACE reads in MiXCR, one entry per CDR3 protein. The data hold 200,000 to 250,000 distinct CDR3 sequences, with just under 7.5% observed a single time. The material sequenced was blood, either unsorted or a sorted T cell fraction (not recorded which). Receptors originate from a male donor with ankylosing spondylitis.

In this sample, this clonotype turned up many times. J is TRBJ2-1 and V is TRBV20-1; 7 nucleotides line up with TRBD2. V trimming: 5 bases; J trimming: 1 base; junction bases outside the gene matches: 2. The CDR3 sequence is 13 residues long. Germline CDR1 is DFQATT and CDR2 is SNEGSKA (reference sequence). The DNA of the CDR3 is TGCAGTGCTCCGGGACTATCCTACAATGAGCAGTTCTTC. Protein sequence: CSAPGLSYNEQFF.

Ten or more counts support this clonotype. This rearrangement joins TRBV5-1 to TRBJ2-5; maybe TRBD1 (5 bases). Germline V gene sequence: CDR1 SGHRS, CDR2 YFSETQ. V was trimmed by 0 bases and J by 2 bases, leaving 32 bases between them. This CDR3 comprises 22 residues. CDR3 protein: CASSLDFGRYTLGKTEQETQYF. CDR3 coding DNA: TGCGCCAGCAGCTTGGATTTCGGCCGTTACACTTTGGGGAAGACAGAACAAGAGACCCAGTACTTC.

This clonotype was found many times. The V call is TRBV7-2, the J call TRBJ2-3; 7 nucleotides line up with TRBD1. The CDR3 extends over 16 amino acids. With 1 base clipped from V and 1 base from J, the junction kept 5 bases outside the gene matches. Germline V gene lookup returns CDR1 SGHTA and CDR2 FQGNSA. The CDR3 sequence: CASSLGLTGGTDTQYF. The CDR3 nucleotides are TGTGCCAGCAGCTTAGGCCTAACAGGGGGCACAGATACGCAGTATTTT.

This clonotype showed up just a few times. This chain links TRBV4-3 with TRBJ1-5; no clear D. The CDR3 length is 15 residues. With 0 bases removed from V and 2 bases from J, the gap between germline ends came to 8 bases. Germline V gene data show CDR1 as LGHNA and CDR2 as YSLEER. CDR3 coding DNA: TGCGCCAGCAGCCAAGATAGAAGCGGCAATCAGCCCCAGCATTTT. Its protein is CASSQDRSGNQPQHF.

The genes are TRBV2 and TRBJ2-3, with D possibly called TRBD1 or TRBD2 (5 bases each). This CDR3 is 13 amino acids long. V lost 8 bases and J 0 bases, leaving 9 bases between the germline ends. Germline CDR1 and CDR2: SNHLY and FYNNEI. In DNA, the CDR3 is TGTGCCAGCGGGACGCCGAGCACAGATACGCAGTATTTT. This encodes CASGTPSTDTQYF.

The sample holds many counts of this clonotype. CDR3 in DNA: TGTGCCAGCAGGACAATTGACAGGGCGAACTATGGCTACACCTTC. It encodes CASRTIDRANYGYTF. V and J are TRBV27 and TRBJ1-2; 7 bases align to TRBD1. This CDR3 contains 15 residues. Germline V gene lookup returns CDR1 MNHEY and CDR2 SMNVEV (reference sequence). V lost 6 bases and J lost 2; bases outside the gene matches: 9.

This sequence joins TRBV7-6 and TRBJ2-7; unclear D gene. V was cut by 0 bases and J by 5 bases, with 11 bases left in between. The CDR3 length is 14 residues. CDR1 and CDR2 from the germline V gene are SGHVS and FNYEAQ. Here the CDR3 reads CASSLAGSRNEQYF. For the CDR3, the DNA is TGTGCCAGCAGCTTAGCCGGGTCGAGGAACGAGCAGTACTTC.

This clonotype was detected ten times or more. The chain is built from TRBV9 and TRBJ2-1; D is ambiguous. This CDR3 has 14 amino acids. Trimming left V 0 bases short and J 3 bases short, with 7 bases between. Germline CDR1 and CDR2: SGDLS and YYNGEE. The CDR3 bases are TGTGCCAGCAGCGTAGCTGCAATCTACAATGAGCAGTTCTTC. Translating it yields CASSVAAIYNEQFF.

The rearrangement uses TRBV4-2 and TRBJ2-7; D unclear. Germline CDR1 and CDR2: LGHNA and YNFKEQ. Trimming removed 1 base at V and 7 bases at J, with 8 bases between. CDR3 length equals 12 residues. The CDR3 DNA follows: TGTGCCAGCAGCCAAGGGTCAAGAGAGCAGTACTTC. Its protein product is CASSQGSREQYF.

V and J are TRBV6-5 and TRBJ2-3, with a possible D match to TRBD2 (5 bases). Germline loops: CDR1 MNHEY, CDR2 SVGAGI. The V end lost 0 bases, the J end lost 0 bases, and 13 bases lay between the germline ends. This CDR3 has 17 amino acids. CDR3: CASSYSRAGISTDTQYF. The CDR3 DNA follows: TGTGCCAGCAGTTACTCGCGGGCAGGCATAAGCACAGATACGCAGTATTTT.

This clonotype was found a few times. The chain combines TRBV20-1 with TRBJ1-1; the D gene is possibly TRBD1 (6 bases). CDR1 is DFQATT and CDR2 is SNEGSKA in the germline V gene (reference sequence). The CDR3 has 15 residues. V was trimmed by 6 bases and J by 1 base, leaving 18 bases between them. The CDR3, as DNA: TGCAGTGCCGATACAGGGATCTGGGAGAACACTGAAGCTTTCTTT. It yields the protein CSADTGIWENTEAFF.

This clonotype was detected many times. V and J are TRBV4-3 and TRBJ2-7, with unresolved D. Germline V gene lookup returns CDR1 LGHNA and CDR2 YSLEER. The CDR3 consists of 13 residues. With 0 bases removed from V and 5 bases from J, the gap between germline ends came to 8 bases. CDR3 nucleotide sequence: TGCGCCAGCAGCCAAGACAGAGGTAACGAGCAGTACTTC. This encodes CASSQDRGNEQYF.

The table lists this clonotype with a few counts. This rearrangement joins TRBV6-5 to TRBJ2-2; possible D gene TRBD1, 5 bases. Trimming left V 2 bases short and J 8 bases short, with 9 bases between. Germline V gene lookup returns CDR1 MNHEY and CDR2 SVGAGI. The CDR3 loop spans 13 amino acids. This chain's CDR3 is CASSYGAGGELFF. DNA for the CDR3: TGTGCCAGCAGTTACGGGGCAGGAGGGGAGCTGTTTTTT.

In this sample, this clonotype turned up many times. The CDR3 loop reads CAIRPSLAGANEQFF. Written as DNA, the CDR3 is TGTGCCATCAGGCCGAGCCTAGCGGGAGCGAATGAGCAGTTCTTC. The chain recombines TRBV10-3 with TRBJ2-1, with TRBD2 matching over 10 bases. Germline CDR1 ENHRY, CDR2 SYGVKD. The CDR3 is 15 amino acids. Unmatched junction bases numbered 9, after V lost 6 bases and J lost 7 bases.

Many counts were recorded for this clonotype. This sequence joins TRBV11-2 and TRBJ2-7, with unresolved D. CDR1 and CDR2 (germline): SGHAT, FQNNGV. The CDR3 consists of 15 residues. Trimming left V 0 bases short and J 3 bases short, with 12 bases between. The CDR3 reads CASSLERTLYYEQYF. DNA of the CDR3: TGTGCCAGCAGCTTAGAACGGACCCTCTACTACGAGCAGTACTTC.

This clonotype was found a few times. The rearrangement uses TRBV7-8 and TRBJ2-1; no firm D call. The length of the CDR3 is 12 residues. Trimming shortened V by 1 base and J by 6 bases, and 4 bases separated the two germline ends. CDR1 SGHVS and CDR2 FQNEAQ come from the germline V gene. The CDR3 nucleotides are TGTGCCAGCAGCTTAGAAAGCAATGAGCAGTTCTTC. It codes for CASSLESNEQFF.

V gene TRBV7-9 combines with J gene TRBJ2-1, with 12 bases lining up with TRBD2. The length of the CDR3 is 15 residues. The V and J ends lost 7 bases and 10 bases, in that order; junction bases with no gene match: 11. The germline CDR1 and CDR2 sequences are SEHNR and FQNEAQ (reference sequence). DNA for the CDR3: TGTGCCAGCACTCAGGCTAGCGGGGGGGCCAGAGAGCAGTTCTTC. Translating gives CASTQASGGAREQFF.

The sample holds many counts of this clonotype. The chain couples TRBV4-3 to TRBJ1-4; D not resolved. Trimming left V 3 bases short and J 6 bases short, with 32 bases between. The germline V gene encodes CDR1 LGHNA and CDR2 YSLEER. This CDR3 is 21 amino acids long. The CDR3 coding sequence is TGCGCCAGCAGCCACCTAGGGCAAGAGGGTCTCGAAATCGGCTGGGATGAAAAACTGTTTTTT. Translation gives CASSHLGQEGLEIGWDEKLFF.

This clonotype was recorded many times. This sequence joins TRBV29-1 and TRBJ2-5; possible D gene TRBD1, 6 bases. Germline lookup yields CDR1 SQVTM and CDR2 ANQGSEA. The CDR3 extends over 17 amino acids. Trimming removed 3 bases from V and 2 bases from J, with 22 bases in between. The CDR3 DNA sequence: TGCAGCGTTGAGGGACATATCAGGAGTAGGCTTCAAGAGACCCAGTACTTC. This sequence encodes CSVEGHIRSRLQETQYF.

The chain joins TRBV9 to TRBJ2-6; 7 bases are shared with TRBD1. Germline V gene data show CDR1 as SGDLS and CDR2 as YYNGEE. The CDR3 loop spans 18 amino acids. Losses at the gene ends were 3 bases for V and 0 bases for J; bases not matched to a gene: 9. In DNA form, the CDR3 reads TGTGCCAGCAGCGCCCCCGGGACAGCTTCCTCTGGGGCCAACGTCCTGACTTTC. Translating it yields CASSAPGTASSGANVLTF.

There are a few counts of this clonotype. The CDR3 reads CASSHPSGSYFYEQYF. The CDR3 region has the DNA TGTGCCAGCAGCCACCCTAGCGGGAGCTACTTCTACGAGCAGTACTTC. The chain combines TRBV14 with TRBJ2-7, with TRBD2 identical over 10 bases. CDR1 and CDR2 from the germline V gene are SGHDN and FVKESK. This CDR3 is built from 16 residues. V lost 3 bases, J lost 3 bases, and 8 bases stayed unmatched.